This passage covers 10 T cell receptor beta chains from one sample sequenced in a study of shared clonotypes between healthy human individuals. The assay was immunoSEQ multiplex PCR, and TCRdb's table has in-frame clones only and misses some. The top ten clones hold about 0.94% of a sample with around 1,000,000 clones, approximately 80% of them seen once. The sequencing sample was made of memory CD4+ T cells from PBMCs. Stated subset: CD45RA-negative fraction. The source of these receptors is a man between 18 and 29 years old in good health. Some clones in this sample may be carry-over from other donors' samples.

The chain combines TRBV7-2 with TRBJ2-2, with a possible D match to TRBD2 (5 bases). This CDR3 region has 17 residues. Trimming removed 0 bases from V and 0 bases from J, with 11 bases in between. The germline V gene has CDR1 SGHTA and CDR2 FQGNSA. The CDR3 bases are TGTGCCAGCAGCTTAGCCGGGATGAGAGCGAACACCGGGGAGCTGTTTTTT. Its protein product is CASSLAGMRANTGELFF.

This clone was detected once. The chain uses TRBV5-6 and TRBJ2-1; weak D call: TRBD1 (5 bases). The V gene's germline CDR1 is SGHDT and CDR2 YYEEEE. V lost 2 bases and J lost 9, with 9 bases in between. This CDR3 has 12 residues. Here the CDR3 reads CASSFQGGEQFF. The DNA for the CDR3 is TGTGCCAGCAGCTTTCAGGGTGGTGAGCAGTTCTTC.

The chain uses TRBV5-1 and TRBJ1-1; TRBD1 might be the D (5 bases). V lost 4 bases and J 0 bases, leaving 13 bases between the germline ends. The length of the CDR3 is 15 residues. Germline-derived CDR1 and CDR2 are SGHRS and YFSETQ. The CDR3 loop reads CASSVDGTLNTEAFF. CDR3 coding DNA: TGCGCCAGCAGCGTGGACGGGACCTTGAACACTGAAGCTTTCTTT.

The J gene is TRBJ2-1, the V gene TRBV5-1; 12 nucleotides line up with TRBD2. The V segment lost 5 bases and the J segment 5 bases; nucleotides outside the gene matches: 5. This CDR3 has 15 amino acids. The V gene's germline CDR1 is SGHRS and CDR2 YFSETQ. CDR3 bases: TGCGCCAGCAGGGATTGGACTAGCGGGAACAATGAGCAGTTCTTC. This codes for CASRDWTSGNNEQFF.

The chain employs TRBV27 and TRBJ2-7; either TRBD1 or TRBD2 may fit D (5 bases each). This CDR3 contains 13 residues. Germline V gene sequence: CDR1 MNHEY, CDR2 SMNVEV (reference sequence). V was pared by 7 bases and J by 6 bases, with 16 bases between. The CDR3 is CASTGFGGGEQYF. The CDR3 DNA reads TGTGCCAGCACCGGGTTTGGGGGTGGCGAGCAGTACTTC.

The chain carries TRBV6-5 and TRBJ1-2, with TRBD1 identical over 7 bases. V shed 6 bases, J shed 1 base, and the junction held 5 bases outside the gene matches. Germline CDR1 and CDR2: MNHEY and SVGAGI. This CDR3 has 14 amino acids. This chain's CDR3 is CASSTTGVNYGYTF. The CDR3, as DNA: TGTGCCAGCAGCACCACAGGGGTTAACTATGGCTACACCTTC.

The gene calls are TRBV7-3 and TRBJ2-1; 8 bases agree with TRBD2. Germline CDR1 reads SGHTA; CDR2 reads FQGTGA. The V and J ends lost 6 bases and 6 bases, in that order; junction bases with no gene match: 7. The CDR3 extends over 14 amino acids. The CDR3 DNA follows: TGTGCCAGCAGGAGCGGGAGTTGGGGCAATGAGCAGTTCTTC. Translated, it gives CASRSGSWGNEQFF.

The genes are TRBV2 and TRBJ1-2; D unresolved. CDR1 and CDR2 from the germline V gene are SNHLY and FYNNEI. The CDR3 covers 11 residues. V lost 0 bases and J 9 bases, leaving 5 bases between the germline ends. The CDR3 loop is CASSEAGSYTF. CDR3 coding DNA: TGTGCCAGCAGTGAAGCGGGCAGCTACACCTTC. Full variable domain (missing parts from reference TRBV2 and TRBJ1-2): EPEVTQTPSHQVTQMGQEVILRCVPISNHLYFYWYRQILGQKVEFLVSFYNNEISEKSEIFDDQFSVERPDGSNFTLKIRSTKLEDSAMYFCASSEAGSYTFGSGTRLTVV.

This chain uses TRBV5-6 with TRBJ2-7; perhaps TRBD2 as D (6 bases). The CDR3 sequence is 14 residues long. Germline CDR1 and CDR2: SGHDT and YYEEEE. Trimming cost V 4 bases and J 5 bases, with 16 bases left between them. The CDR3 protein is CASSGTGKRNEQYF. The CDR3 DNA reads TGTGCCAGCAGCGGGACTGGTAAACGGAACGAGCAGTACTTC.

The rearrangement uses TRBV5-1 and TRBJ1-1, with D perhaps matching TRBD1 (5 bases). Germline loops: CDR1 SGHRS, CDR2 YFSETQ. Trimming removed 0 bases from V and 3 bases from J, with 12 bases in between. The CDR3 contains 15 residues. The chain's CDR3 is CASSLVLPGYTEAFF. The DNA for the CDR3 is TGCGCCAGCAGCTTGGTTCTTCCAGGGTACACTGAAGCTTTCTTT.